The 10 T cell receptor beta chains presented below share a single source sample, sequenced in a study of T cells in Graves' hyperthyroidism and ophthalmopathy (dated by TCRdb to between 2018 and 2021). The receptor library was made with multiplex PCR. The sequencer listed for this sample is Illumina HiSeq 2000. TCR beta CDR3 regions were amplified from RNA transcripts. The first round of RT-PCR for the TCR CDR3 was performed with the HTBI primer set and the Qiagen OneStep RT-PCR kit. The raw public reads went through TCRdb reprocessing: fastp at Q25, MiXCR clone calling, in-frame beta chains kept. Each entry is one CDR3 protein sequence, shown with its most common DNA and genes. Here the sample has fewer than 550,000 distinct CDR3 sequences; around 14% occur a single time. 7.7% of the sample goes to the ten largest clones. Material: blood. Receptor source: a young woman with Graves' hyperthyroidism.

With regard to this clonotype: At one end the junction does not follow the germline gene, possibly because of a read error. V and J are TRBV7-9 and TRBJ1-2, with no clear D. Per germline, CDR1 SEHNR and CDR2 FQNEAQ (reference sequence). The CDR3 is 12 amino acids. CDR3 protein: CASSLPAYGYTF. In DNA, the CDR3 is TGCGCCAGCAGCTTGCCGGCCTATGGCTACACCTTC.

This clonotype was observed many times. The chain couples TRBV7-2 to TRBJ2-2; D possibly uses TRBD1 or TRBD2 (6 bases each). V was pared by 5 bases and J by 9 bases, with 25 bases between. Germline-derived CDR1 and CDR2 are SGHTA and FQGNSA. CDR3 length: 17 residues. This CDR3 is CASSPAGGGLGSRELFF. The CDR3 DNA is TGTGCCAGCAGCCCGGCCGGGGGCGGTCTCGGCAGCCGGGAGCTGTTTTTT.

This clonotype occurred a few times. The chain employs TRBV6-5 and TRBJ1-4; 11 bases agree with TRBD1. The CDR3 extends over 17 amino acids. Losses at the gene ends were 2 bases for V and 4 bases for J; bases not matched to a gene: 6. Germline V gene sequence: CDR1 MNHEY, CDR2 SVGAGI. Written as DNA, the CDR3 is TGTGCCAGCAGTTACAGGGACAGGGGGGCGGTTAATGAAAAACTGTTTTTT. Protein product: CASSYRDRGAVNEKLFF.

A word on this clonotype: A much larger clonotype is one base distant, so this may be a read error. The rearrangement uses TRBV6-1 and TRBJ1-1, with TRBD1 as a possible D gene (6 bases). This CDR3 has 13 residues. CDR1 and CDR2 from the germline V gene are MNHNS and SASEGT. Here the CDR3 DNA reads TGTGCCGGCAGTAGAGGGACAATCACTGAAGCTTTCTTT. Protein: CAGSRGTITEAFF.

This clonotype was observed a handful of times. V and J are TRBV9 and TRBJ1-5; D unresolved. Germline CDR1 SGDLS, CDR2 YYNGEE. V lost 8 bases and J lost 3, with 18 bases in between. The CDR3 spans 15 residues. The CDR3 DNA reads as TGTGCCAGTTCGGCAAACGGAGGGATCAATCAGCCCCAGCATTTT. It translates to CASSANGGINQPQHF. Supplemented by reference TRBV9 and TRBJ1-5, the full variable domain reads DSGVTQTPKHLITATGQRVTLRCSPRSGDLSVYWYQQSLDQGLQFLIQYYNGEERAKGNILERFSAQQFPDLHSELNLSSLELGDSALYFCASSANGGINQPQHFGDGTRLSIL.

This clonotype was seen repeatedly, ten times or more. This chain links TRBV20-1 with TRBJ1-4; TRBD1 matches at 7 bases. J gave up 0 bases and V 8 bases, and 9 bases lay outside the gene matches. Germline CDR1 reads DFQATT; CDR2 reads SNEGSKA (reference sequence). There are 15 residues in the CDR3. The CDR3 sequence is CSRDSYVATNEKLFF. The CDR3 DNA is TGCAGTAGGGACAGCTACGTCGCAACTAATGAAAAACTGTTTTTT.

This clonotype was observed many times. The J gene is TRBJ2-1, the V gene TRBV2, with unresolved D. The V and J ends lost 0 bases and 3 bases respectively, with 12 bases between them. The CDR3 has 16 amino acids. Germline V gene lookup returns CDR1 SNHLY and CDR2 FYNNEI. The CDR3 nucleotides are TGTGCCAGCAGTGAAGCAGCACTTGCCAACTACAATGAGCAGTTCTTC. Amino acids: CASSEAALANYNEQFF.

This clonotype has a count of ten or more. V gene TRBV13 combines with J gene TRBJ1-5; D is ambiguous. The CDR3 runs to 13 residues. Germline V lookup: CDR1 PRHDT, CDR2 FYEKMQ (reference sequence). The V end was cut by 5 bases, the J end by 3 bases, with 8 bases between. DNA for the CDR3: TGTGCCAGCAGCCTATCCCCCAATCAGCCCCAGCATTTT. Protein: CASSLSPNQPQHF.

The chain employs TRBV19 and TRBJ1-2, with D possibly being TRBD1 (5 bases). CDR1 LNHDA and CDR2 SQIVND come from the germline V gene (reference sequence). The CDR3 consists of 12 residues. Trimming took 10 bases from V and 8 from J, leaving 17 bases between them. The CDR3 loop reads CATYYGGLGYTF. The CDR3 nucleotides are TGTGCCACCTACTACGGGGGACTCGGCTACACCTTC.

This clonotype was observed at least ten times. The DNA for the CDR3 is TGTGCCAGCAGCCGACTAGCGGGAGGGCCGGGGGAGACCCAGTACTTC. Translated: CASSRLAGGPGETQYF. This chain links TRBV3-1 with TRBJ2-5; 14 nucleotides match TRBD2. From germline, CDR1 is LGHDT and CDR2 YNNKEL (reference sequence). After removal of 4 bases from V and 5 bases from J, the junction contained 6 bases not matched to a gene. This CDR3 region has 16 residues.